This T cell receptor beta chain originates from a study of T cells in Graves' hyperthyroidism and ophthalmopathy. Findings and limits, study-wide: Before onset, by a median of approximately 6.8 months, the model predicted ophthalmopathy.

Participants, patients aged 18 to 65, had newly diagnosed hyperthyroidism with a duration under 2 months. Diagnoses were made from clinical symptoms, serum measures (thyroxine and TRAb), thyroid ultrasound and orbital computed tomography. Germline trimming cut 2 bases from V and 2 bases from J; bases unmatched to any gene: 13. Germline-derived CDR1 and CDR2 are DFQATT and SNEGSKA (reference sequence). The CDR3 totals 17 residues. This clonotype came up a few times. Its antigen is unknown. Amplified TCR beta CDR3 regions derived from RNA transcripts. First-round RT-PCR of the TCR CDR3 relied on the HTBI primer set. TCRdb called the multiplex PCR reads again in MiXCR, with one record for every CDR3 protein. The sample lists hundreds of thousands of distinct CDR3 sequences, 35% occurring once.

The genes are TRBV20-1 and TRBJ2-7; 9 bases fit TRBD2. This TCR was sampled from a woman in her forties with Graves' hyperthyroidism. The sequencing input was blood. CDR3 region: CSARKTTSGYPTYEQYF. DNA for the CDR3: TGCAGTGCTAGAAAGACGACTAGCGGATACCCCACCTACGAGCAGTACTTC.